The 21 T cell receptor beta chains listed next were all sequenced from one sample in a study of OX40 agonist ivuxolimab in advanced cancers. The data were produced by immunoSEQ multiplex PCR, yet TCRdb's version contains in-frame clones alone and is incomplete. The repertoire holds tens of thousands of clones, over 75% seen once, with 3.6% in the top ten. The sample in question was CD4+ or CD8+ T cells sorted from blood, obtained in a trial of the OX40 agonist ivuxolimab. These TCRs come from an adult with an advanced solid tumor such as melanoma, head and neck, liver or kidney cancer.

The genes are TRBV7-8 and TRBJ1-1, with D maybe TRBD1 (5 bases). The CDR3 spans 15 residues. The germline V and J ends were trimmed by 1 base and 7 bases, with 16 bases remaining between them. Germline CDR1 is SGHVS and CDR2 is FQNEAQ. In DNA, the CDR3 is TGTGCCAGCAGCTTAGAACAAACAGGAATGGGTGAAGCTTTCTTT. Its translation: CASSLEQTGMGEAFF.

The V and J genes are TRBV5-6 and TRBJ1-2; D is unclear. Trimming cost V 0 bases and J 8 bases, with 14 bases left between them. Germline V gene lookup returns CDR1 SGHDT and CDR2 YYEEEE. This CDR3 comprises 14 residues. This CDR3 reads CASSLDSSPGGYTF. The CDR3 DNA follows: TGTGCCAGCAGCTTGGACAGTAGTCCTGGGGGCTACACCTTC.

The rearrangement joins TRBV18 to TRBJ1-4; D not resolved. CDR1 and CDR2 from the germline V gene are KGHSH and LQKENI. CDR3 size: 15 residues. The ends were cut back, 3 bases at V and 2 bases at J, with 10 bases in the middle. CDR3 residues: CASSPEDGTNEKLFF. For the CDR3, the DNA is TGTGCCAGCTCACCTGAGGATGGGACTAATGAAAAACTGTTTTTT. The complete variable domain, with remaining parts taken from reference TRBV18 and TRBJ1-4, reads NAGVMQNPRHLVRRRGQEARLRCSPMKGHSHVYWYRQLPEEGLKFMVYLQKENIIDESGMPKERFSAEFPKEGPSILRIQQVVRGDSAAYFCASSPEDGTNEKLFFGSGTQLSVL.

The chain joins TRBV9 to TRBJ1-1; TRBD1 is a possible D gene (5 bases). Trimming removed 0 bases at V and 8 bases at J, with 11 bases between. Germline CDR1 and CDR2: SGDLS and YYNGEE. CDR3 length equals 13 residues. Here the CDR3 reads CASSVGQPVEAFF. CDR3 coding DNA: TGTGCCAGCAGCGTAGGACAGCCCGTCGAAGCTTTCTTT.

This chain connects TRBV9 to TRBJ2-1; 14 nucleotides line up with TRBD2. CDR1 and CDR2 (germline): SGDLS, YYNGEE. The CDR3 runs to 19 residues. V lost 3 bases, J lost 2 bases, and 10 bases stayed unmatched. The CDR3 region has the DNA TGTGCCAGCAGCGCACGCCCTATGACTAGCGGGGGGGCCTACAATGAGCAGTTCTTC. This gives the protein CASSARPMTSGGAYNEQFF.

This chain uses TRBV5-1 with TRBJ2-1; perhaps D is TRBD1 or TRBD2 (5 bases each). Deletions cut 4 bases from V and 10 bases from J, with 21 bases between. CDR1 and CDR2 (germline): SGHRS, YFSETQ. The CDR3 is 15 amino acids. The CDR3 sequence: CASSPRIEGHGEQFF. The CDR3 DNA follows: TGCGCCAGCAGCCCCCGGATTGAGGGGCATGGGGAGCAGTTCTTC.

The chain combines TRBV10-3 with TRBJ2-5; 9 nucleotides agree with TRBD1. CDR3 length equals 13 residues. In germline, CDR1 is ENHRY, CDR2 SYGVKD. V shed 7 bases and J 5 bases; nucleotides not matched to a gene: 5. CDR3 bases: TGTGCCATCATGGGGACAGGGTTTGAGACCCAGTACTTC. This translates into CAIMGTGFETQYF.

This clone is a singleton in its sample. The chain recombines TRBV5-1 with TRBJ1-1; no clear D gene. Looked up from germline, CDR1 is SGHRS and CDR2 is YFSETQ. V gave up 6 bases and J gave up 1 base, with 4 bases separating them. The CDR3 extends over 11 amino acids. CDR3 amino acids: CASIENTEAFF. In DNA, the CDR3 is TGCGCCAGCATTGAGAACACTGAAGCTTTCTTT.

The rearrangement links TRBV14 to TRBJ2-5; D is unclear. The V end lost 1 base, the J end lost 6 bases, and 18 bases lay between the germline ends. The germline CDR1 and CDR2 sequences are SGHDN and FVKESK. The length of the CDR3 is 16 residues. The CDR3 spells CASSQGGPEGRKTQYF. The CDR3, as DNA: TGTGCCAGCAGCCAAGGAGGCCCGGAAGGCCGAAAGACCCAGTACTTC.

The chain recombines TRBV11-2 with TRBJ2-1; 14 positions agree with TRBD2. This CDR3 has 15 amino acids. J gave up 7 bases and V 5 bases, and 4 bases lay outside the gene matches. Germline CDR1 is SGHAT and CDR2 is FQNNGV. Written as DNA, the CDR3 is TGTGCCAGCAGCCCACGGACTAGCGGGAGGAATGAGCAGTTCTTC. This codes for CASSPRTSGRNEQFF.

The rearrangement joins TRBV30 to TRBJ2-7, with a tentative D call TRBD2 (6 bases). There are 14 residues in the CDR3. V shed 2 bases and J shed 4 bases, with 15 bases lying between them. The germline V gene encodes CDR1 GTSNPN and CDR2 SVGIG (reference sequence). The CDR3 region has the DNA TGTGCCTGGAGTAAAGGAGGGACTCAATACGAGCAGTACTTC. Translated: CAWSKGGTQYEQYF.

This clone has just one count. The chain recombines TRBV4-1 with TRBJ2-1; possibly TRBD2 for D (6 bases). V lost 2 bases to trimming and J lost 0 bases, with 11 bases between them. The CDR3 has 16 amino acids. Germline V gene sequence: CDR1 MGHRA, CDR2 YSYEKL. CDR3 in DNA: TGCGCCAGCAGCCAATTAGGACTAAGCTCCTACAATGAGCAGTTCTTC. As protein: CASSQLGLSSYNEQFF.

This CDR3 is CASSLAFGQTAYEDYTF. The CDR3, as DNA: TGTGCCAGCAGCTTGGCCTTTGGACAGACCGCATATGAAGACTACACCTTC. The chain is built from TRBV7-9 and TRBJ1-2, with D possibly TRBD1 on 6 matching bases. This CDR3 contains 17 residues. V gave up 3 bases and J gave up 10 bases, with 27 bases separating them. From germline, CDR1 is SEHNR and CDR2 FQNEAQ (reference sequence).

The chain has TRBV6-6 and TRBJ1-2; no clear D. CDR3 length equals 11 residues. The ends were cut back, 8 bases at V and 8 bases at J, with 12 bases in the middle. CDR1 and CDR2 (germline): MNHNY, SVGAGI (reference sequence). The CDR3 reads CASSPFAGYTF. The DNA for the CDR3 is TGTGCCAGCTCCCCGTTTGCAGGCTACACCTTC.

The chain employs TRBV10-2 and TRBJ2-5, with D possibly being TRBD2 (5 bases). Germline loops: CDR1 WSHSY, CDR2 SAAADI. Trimming shortened V by 4 bases and J by 5 bases, and 14 bases separated the two germline ends. This CDR3 comprises 14 residues. The CDR3 loop is CASSGGPRGETQYF. In DNA form, the CDR3 reads TGCGCCAGCAGTGGTGGGCCCCGAGGGGAGACCCAGTACTTC.

The chain joins TRBV6-5 to TRBJ1-3, with unresolved D. CDR1 is MNHEY and CDR2 is SVGAGI in the germline V gene. This CDR3 contains 12 residues. Written as DNA, the CDR3 is TGTGGCCGGCACGGCGCTGGAAACACCATATATTTT. It encodes CGRHGAGNTIYF.

The chain carries TRBV15 and TRBJ2-7; D gene unclear. V shed 0 bases and J shed 4 bases, with 13 bases lying between them. This CDR3 has 15 amino acids. Germline-derived CDR1 and CDR2 are LNHNV and YYDKDF (reference sequence). The CDR3 DNA follows: TGTGCCACCAGCAGAGATCTGCAGGCTACGTACGAGCAGTACTTC. Translation: CATSRDLQATYEQYF.

The chain combines TRBV28 with TRBJ2-3; D not resolved. Germline CDR1 is MDHEN and CDR2 is SYDVKM. Trimming took 6 bases from V and 0 from J, leaving 13 bases between them. The CDR3 has 15 residues. The CDR3 sequence: CASSPTGTSTDTQYF. DNA of the CDR3: TGTGCCAGCAGCCCGACTGGCACTAGCACAGATACGCAGTATTTT.

The J gene is TRBJ2-2, the V gene TRBV10-3; D is possibly TRBD2 (6 bases). The ends were cut back, 2 bases at V and 6 bases at J, with 7 bases in the middle. This CDR3 is 13 amino acids long. CDR1 and CDR2 from the germline V gene are ENHRY and SYGVKD. The CDR3 bases are TGTGCCATCAGTGAGAGGGAGGCCGGGGAGCTGTTTTTT. It translates to CAISEREAGELFF.

The chain uses TRBV7-3 and TRBJ2-2, with D possibly being TRBD2 (5 bases). CDR3 length: 13 amino acids. V was cut by 2 bases and J by 5 bases, with 6 bases left in between. Germline-derived CDR1 and CDR2 are SGHTA and FQGTGA. CDR3: CASSLPGTGELFF. CDR3 coding DNA: TGTGCCAGCAGCTTACCGGGGACCGGGGAGCTGTTTTTT.

This chain links TRBV6-5 with TRBJ2-2, with 7 bases aligning to TRBD1. Trimming removed 5 bases from V and 3 bases from J; junction bases left unmatched: 3. The CDR3 totals 14 residues. Germline V lookup: CDR1 MNHEY, CDR2 SVGAGI. This chain's CDR3 is CASSRDSYTGELFF. The CDR3 nucleotides are TGTGCCAGCAGTCGGGACAGCTACACCGGGGAGCTGTTTTTT.